Shown below are 23 T cell receptor beta chains from a single sample sequenced in a study of beta chain features in type 1 diabetes. General study results and limits: Across all four CD4+ subsets, people with type 1 diabetes showed modestly shorter TCRB CDR3s.

Every isolated RNA sample was fully reverse transcribed, so sequencing captured expressed TCRB transcripts. TCRdb's table, derived via immunoSEQ multiplex PCR, lists solely in-frame clones and lacks some. The sample lists approximately 46,000 clones; roughly 47% were seen once. No antigen is known for these receptors. Sequencing was done on a sample of stem cell memory CD4+ T cells from blood. The source of these receptors is a man younger than 40 with type 1 diabetes.

V is TRBV18 and J is TRBJ1-4, with 9 bases fitting TRBD1. Germline V lookup: CDR1 KGHSH, CDR2 LQKENI. This CDR3 has 17 residues. Unmatched junction bases numbered 10, after V lost 3 bases and J lost 5 bases. The CDR3, as DNA: TGTGCCAGCTCACCTCTCTCTGCCGGGACAGGGAATGAAAAACTGTTTTTT. Translated: CASSPLSAGTGNEKLFF.

This clone was found once. The chain uses TRBV5-4 and TRBJ1-1; 7 bases fit TRBD1. V shed 0 bases and J 1 base; nucleotides not matched to a gene: 6. The CDR3 has 16 amino acids. Germline-derived CDR1 and CDR2 are SGHNT and YYREEE (reference sequence). The CDR3 here is CASSLDTGVTNTEAFF. In nucleotides, the CDR3 is TGTGCCAGCAGCTTGGATACAGGGGTTACGAACACTGAAGCTTTCTTT. The whole variable domain, filled in from reference TRBV5-4 and TRBJ1-1, reads ETGVTQSPTHLIKTRGQQVTLRCSSQSGHNTVSWYQQALGQGPQFIFQYYREEENGRGNFPPRFSGLQFPNYSSELNVNALELDDSALYLCASSLDTGVTNTEAFFGQGTRLTVV.

The genes are TRBV9 and TRBJ1-2; D is perhaps TRBD1 (5 bases). Looked up from germline, CDR1 is SGDLS and CDR2 is YYNGEE. The CDR3 runs to 13 residues. V shed 3 bases and J shed 5 bases, with 11 bases lying between them. The CDR3 nucleotides read TGTGCCAGCAGCGACCGACAGAAGTATGGCTACACCTTC. Encoded protein: CASSDRQKYGYTF.

Only a few counts were recorded for this clone. The genes are TRBV14 and TRBJ2-1; 9 bases are a match to TRBD2. The CDR3 is 15 residues long. Germline-derived CDR1 and CDR2 are SGHDN and FVKESK. V shed 6 bases, J shed 0 bases, and the junction held 3 bases outside the gene matches. The chain's CDR3 is CASSLAGRSYNEQFF. CDR3 nucleotide sequence: TGTGCCAGCAGTCTAGCGGGACGCTCCTACAATGAGCAGTTCTTC.

This clone has just a few counts. This sequence joins TRBV28 and TRBJ2-5; unclear D gene. CDR3 length equals 14 residues. Germline V gene data show CDR1 as MDHEN and CDR2 as SYDVKM. Deletions cut 2 bases from V and 4 bases from J, with 11 bases between. The chain's CDR3 is CASSLVAFGETQYF. The CDR3 coding sequence is TGTGCCAGCAGTTTAGTTGCTTTCGGAGAGACCCAGTACTTC.

There are a few counts of this clone. J is TRBJ2-1 and V is TRBV7-9; a weak D match, TRBD2 (5 bases). Germline-derived CDR1 and CDR2 are SEHNR and FQNEAQ (reference sequence). Trimming left V 2 bases short and J 0 bases short, with 11 bases between. The CDR3 runs to 16 residues. CDR3 in amino acids: CASSLIGESSYNEQFF. CDR3 bases: TGTGCCAGCAGCTTAATTGGGGAGAGCTCCTACAATGAGCAGTTCTTC.

The CDR3 is CASSQEPGTGVPGELFF. DNA for the CDR3: TGTGCCAGCAGCCAGGAACCCGGGACAGGGGTACCCGGGGAGCTGTTTTTT. The chain employs TRBV4-2 and TRBJ2-2; the match to TRBD1 covers 10 bases. This CDR3 region has 17 residues. V shed 3 bases and J 6 bases; nucleotides not matched to a gene: 10. Germline V gene lookup returns CDR1 LGHNA and CDR2 YNFKEQ.

The chain employs TRBV23-1 and TRBJ2-7, with TRBD1 as a possible D gene (5 bases). TRBV23-1 falls under the ORF class, with uncertain function. Trimming cost V 1 base and J 3 bases, with 16 bases left between them. This CDR3 spans 16 amino acids. The DNA for the CDR3 is TGCGCCAGCAGTCAATATTTCGTAGAAAGGGGCTACGAGCAGTACTTC. This gives the protein CASSQYFVERGYEQYF.

This clone has more than one count but fewer than ten. The CDR3 region is CASSPGPEGTDTQYF. The CDR3 DNA is TGTGCCAGCTCACCTGGACCGGAGGGCACAGATACGCAGTATTTT. V and J are TRBV18 and TRBJ2-3; D possibly corresponds to TRBD2 (5 bases). The CDR3 covers 15 residues. Per the germline V gene, CDR1 is KGHSH and CDR2 is LQKENI. V lost 3 bases to trimming and J lost 1 base, with 11 bases between them.

The chain joins TRBV11-2 to TRBJ2-7, with 15 bases that match TRBD2. Germline CDR1 reads SGHAT; CDR2 reads FQNNGV. The CDR3 totals 16 residues. J lost 4 bases, V lost 5 bases, and 6 bases had no gene match. CDR3 nucleotides: TGTGCCAGCAGCACCGGGACTAGCGGGAGGCCTTACGAGCAGTACTTC. This codes for CASSTGTSGRPYEQYF.

CDR3 region: CASGRGAGELFF. The CDR3 region has the DNA TGTGCCAGCGGCAGGGGCGCCGGGGAGCTGTTTTTT. This sequence joins TRBV2 and TRBJ2-2; TRBD1 is a possible D gene (6 bases). V was cut by 8 bases and J by 6 bases, with 10 bases left in between. Germline CDR1 and CDR2: SNHLY and FYNNEI. This CDR3 region has 12 residues.

The chain uses TRBV19 and TRBJ2-7, with D perhaps matching TRBD1 (5 bases). V was trimmed by 6 bases and J by 6 bases, leaving 12 bases between them. There are 12 residues in the CDR3. Germline V gene lookup returns CDR1 LNHDA and CDR2 SQIVND (reference sequence). The CDR3 is CASSNRGVEQYF. For the CDR3, the DNA is TGTGCCAGTAGCAATAGGGGCGTCGAGCAGTACTTC.

V and J are TRBV20-1 and TRBJ2-5, with D uncertain. The CDR3 consists of 11 residues. Trimming took 1 base from V and 11 from J, leaving 11 bases between them. The germline CDR1 and CDR2 sequences are DFQATT and SNEGSKA (reference sequence). The CDR3 sequence: CSARVNTEQYF. CDR3 sequence (DNA): TGCAGTGCTAGAGTTAACACAGAGCAGTACTTC.

The gene calls are TRBV28 and TRBJ2-5; 8 bases are a match to TRBD2. V gave up 0 bases and J gave up 3 bases; unmatched junction bases: 0. Per the germline V gene, CDR1 is MDHEN and CDR2 is SYDVKM. The CDR3 is made up of 14 amino acids. CDR3 loop: CASSLWTSEETQYF. CDR3 DNA sequence: TGTGCCAGCAGTTTATGGACTAGCGAAGAGACCCAGTACTTC.

V gene TRBV4-2 combines with J gene TRBJ2-3; 9 nucleotides match TRBD2. The V and J ends lost 9 bases and 0 bases, in that order; junction bases with no gene match: 13. The CDR3 has 17 residues. Germline-derived CDR1 and CDR2 are LGHNA and YNFKEQ. The CDR3 sequence: CASRLAEASSSTDTQYF. Written as DNA, the CDR3 is TGTGCCAGTCGACTAGCGGAGGCCTCGTCTAGCACAGATACGCAGTATTTT.

The chain uses TRBV27 and TRBJ2-1; TRBD1 matches at 10 bases. The J segment lost 7 bases and the V segment lost 5 bases, leaving 8 bases of the junction unmatched. This CDR3 is built from 15 residues. CDR1 MNHEY and CDR2 SMNVEV come from the germline V gene (reference sequence). The DNA for the CDR3 is TGTGCCAGCAGTACCCGACAGGGGGCGGGGAATGAGCAGTTCTTC. Protein product: CASSTRQGAGNEQFF.

This clone was counted between two and nine times. The chain couples TRBV30 to TRBJ2-3; D remains ambiguous. V was pared by 2 bases and J by 2 bases, with 8 bases between. Germline loops: CDR1 GTSNPN, CDR2 SVGIG (reference sequence). This CDR3 is 13 amino acids long. The CDR3 coding sequence is TGTGCCTGGAGTAGGCGGCCCACAGATACGCAGTATTTT. Translated: CAWSRRPTDTQYF.

Worth noting for this clone: This same CDR3 is encoded by further DNA sequences in the sample. This sequence joins TRBV5-1 and TRBJ2-7, with D possibly TRBD1 on 6 matching bases. The CDR3 has 13 amino acids. Looked up from germline, CDR1 is SGHRS and CDR2 is YFSETQ. V was trimmed by 4 bases and J by 5 bases, leaving 13 bases between them. The CDR3 sequence is CASSEQGFHEQYF. The CDR3 region has the DNA TGCGCCAGCAGCGAACAGGGTTTCCACGAGCAGTACTTC.

This chain uses TRBV28 with TRBJ2-7; TRBD1 matches 10 bases. V lost 6 bases and J lost 2; bases outside the gene matches: 4. Germline lookup yields CDR1 MDHEN and CDR2 SYDVKM. This CDR3 is built from 14 residues. The CDR3 is CASRPGTGAYEQYF. In DNA, the CDR3 is TGTGCCAGCAGGCCCGGGACAGGGGCCTACGAGCAGTACTTC. Based on the CDR3 plus reference TRBV28 and TRBJ2-7, the full variable domain is DVKVTQSSRYLVKRTGEKVFLECVQDMDHENMFWYRQDPGLGLRLIYFSYDVKMKEKGDIPEGYSVSREKKERFSLILESASTNQTSMYLCASRPGTGAYEQYFGPGTRLTVT.

The sample holds a few counts of this clone. Other nucleotide sequences in the sample specify the same CDR3. V is TRBV18 and J is TRBJ2-2, with D possibly matching TRBD2 (5 bases). The V gene's germline CDR1 is KGHSH and CDR2 LQKENI. This CDR3 has 17 residues. The germline V and J ends were trimmed by 3 bases and 1 base, with 15 bases remaining between them. The CDR3 DNA reads as TGTGCCAGCTCACCTTCGGGAAGAAAGCGGAACACCGGGGAGCTGTTTTTT. Protein sequence: CASSPSGRKRNTGELFF.

The genes are TRBV11-2 and TRBJ2-7, with no clear D. The CDR3 is made up of 12 amino acids. The germline V and J ends were trimmed by 1 base and 4 bases, with 5 bases remaining between them. Germline-derived CDR1 and CDR2 are SGHAT and FQNNGV. This CDR3 is CASSLATYEQYF. CDR3 DNA: TGTGCCAGCAGCTTAGCTACGTACGAGCAGTACTTC. The variable domain in full, completed from reference TRBV11-2 and TRBJ2-7, reads EAGVAQSPRYKIIEKRQSVAFWCNPISGHATLYWYQQILGQGPKLLIQFQNNGVVDDSQLPKDRFSAERLKGVDSTLKIQPAKLEDSAVYLCASSLATYEQYFGPGTRLTVT.

The rearrangement joins TRBV18 to TRBJ1-1; 11 bases line up with TRBD1. Germline V lookup: CDR1 KGHSH, CDR2 LQKENI. The CDR3 is 17 residues long. V gave up 3 bases and J gave up 2 bases; unmatched junction bases: 8. CDR3: CASSPNRDRGYNTEAFF. CDR3 nucleotide sequence: TGTGCCAGCTCACCCAACCGGGACAGGGGGTACAACACTGAAGCTTTCTTT.

The rearrangement links TRBV4-2 to TRBJ1-2; 9 nucleotides agree with TRBD1. This CDR3 is 16 amino acids long. With V trimmed by 4 bases and J by 4 bases, 10 bases remained unmatched. Per the germline V gene, CDR1 is LGHNA and CDR2 is YNFKEQ. CDR3: CASSRTGGEYPYGYTF. Here the CDR3 DNA reads TGTGCCAGCAGCCGTACAGGGGGCGAATACCCCTATGGCTACACCTTC.